A single sample is the source of the 22 T cell receptor beta chains below, sequenced in a study of cytomegalovirus exposure and HLA in healthy donors. PCR was performed using 60 Vbeta and 13 Jbeta primers. Some clones are missing from TCRdb's copy, which holds only in-frame ones; the method was immunoSEQ multiplex PCR. The sample has approximately 80,000 clones. The specimen was PBMCs. Receptors originate from a man aged 18-30 years in good health and CMV-seropositive.

The rearrangement joins TRBV6-5 to TRBJ2-2; D uncertain. This CDR3 is built from 11 residues. The germline V gene has CDR1 MNHEY and CDR2 SVGAGI. The ends were cut back, 5 bases at V and 8 bases at J, with 6 bases in the middle. The CDR3 loop is CASSGLGELFF. The CDR3 nucleotides read TGTGCCAGCAGTGGCCTGGGGGAGCTGTTTTTT.

The chain combines TRBV19 with TRBJ1-5; the D is unclear. Looked up from germline, CDR1 is LNHDA and CDR2 is SQIVND (reference sequence). V shed 5 bases and J shed 2 bases, with 19 bases lying between them. This CDR3 spans 17 amino acids. The CDR3 sequence: CASSLTSSIIGNQPQHF. DNA of the CDR3: TGTGCCAGTAGTCTCACCTCCAGTATTATTGGCAATCAGCCCCAGCATTTT. Variable domain in full (rest from reference TRBV19 and TRBJ1-5): DGGITQSPKYLFRKEGQNVTLSCEQNLNHDAMYWYRQDPGQGLRLIYYSQIVNDFQKGDIAEGYSVSREKKESFPLTVTSAQKNPTAFYLCASSLTSSIIGNQPQHFGDGTRLSIL.

For the CDR3, the DNA is TGCGCCAGCAGCTTGGTTGGGGGGTTCACAGATACGCAGTATTTT. Translating it yields CASSLVGGFTDTQYF. The chain is built from TRBV5-1 and TRBJ2-3, with D possibly being TRBD2 (6 bases). Trimming took 0 bases from V and 2 from J, leaving 10 bases between them. The CDR3 covers 15 residues. Germline V CDR1 and CDR2: SGHRS, YFSETQ. Full variable domain (outside the CDR3, taken from reference TRBV5-1 and TRBJ2-3): KAGVTQTPRYLIKTRGQQVTLSCSPISGHRSVSWYQQTPGQGLQFLFEYFSETQRNKGNFPGRFSGRQFSNSRSEMNVSTLELGDSALYLCASSLVGGFTDTQYFGPGTRLTVL.

The chain couples TRBV28 to TRBJ1-6; a possible D gene is TRBD1 (5 bases). The CDR3 length is 14 residues. Trimming pared 5 bases from V and 8 bases from J, leaving 13 bases between. Germline loops: CDR1 MDHEN, CDR2 SYDVKM. The CDR3 spells CASSDLSGYSPLHF. The DNA for the CDR3 is TGTGCCAGCAGTGATCTCTCAGGGTATTCACCCCTCCACTTT.

The rearrangement joins TRBV6-5 to TRBJ1-4; D gene uncertain. The CDR3 spans 13 residues. Germline CDR1 reads MNHEY; CDR2 reads SVGAGI. Between the trimmed V and J ends, which lost 7 bases and 3 bases, there was a span of 9 bases. The CDR3 region has the DNA TGTGCCAGCACCCCCCGGGCTAATGAAAAACTGTTTTTT. Residues: CASTPRANEKLFF.

The chain employs TRBV27 and TRBJ1-1; no clear D gene. Germline assignment: CDR1 MNHEY and CDR2 SMNVEV (reference sequence). CDR3 size: 13 residues. V was pared by 4 bases and J by 5 bases, with 11 bases between. The CDR3 DNA sequence: TGTGCCAGCAGTTCCAGCGGAAGGACTGAAGCTTTCTTT. It yields the protein CASSSSGRTEAFF.

The chain uses TRBV6-1 and TRBJ1-6, with D unclear. Germline V gene data show CDR1 as MNHNS and CDR2 as SASEGT. The CDR3 runs 14 residues. V was trimmed by 8 bases and J by 7 bases, leaving 15 bases between them. The CDR3 reads CASLLGVENSPLHF. CDR3 coding DNA: TGTGCCAGCCTTCTCGGGGTGGAGAATTCACCCCTCCACTTT.

The rearrangement uses TRBV6-5 and TRBJ1-2; D not resolved. Looked up from germline, CDR1 is MNHEY and CDR2 is SVGAGI. The V end lost 2 bases, the J end lost 0 bases, and 4 bases lay between the germline ends. This CDR3 spans 13 amino acids. The DNA of the CDR3 is TGTGCCAGCAGTTACGGAGCTAACTATGGCTACACCTTC. Its translation: CASSYGANYGYTF.

The genes are TRBV29-1 and TRBJ1-2; 7 bases are shared with TRBD1. CDR3 size: 15 residues. Germline lookup yields CDR1 SQVTM and CDR2 ANQGSEA. After removal of 1 base from V and 8 bases from J, the junction contained 13 bases not matched to a gene. CDR3 nucleotides: TGCAGCGTTGAAGTGACATGGGACAGCGGTGGGGGCTACACCTTC. Residues: CSVEVTWDSGGGYTF. The entire variable domain, with the rest obtained from reference TRBV29-1 and TRBJ1-2, is as follows: SAVISQKPSRDICQRGTSLTIQCQVDSQVTMMFWYRQQPGQSLTLIATANQGSEATYESGFVIDKFPISRPNLTFSTLTVSNMSPEDSSIYLCSVEVTWDSGGGYTFGSGTRLTVV.

This chain connects TRBV25-1 to TRBJ2-5, with D perhaps matching TRBD1 (8 bases). This CDR3 contains 15 residues. Germline V gives CDR1 MGHDK, CDR2 SYGVNS. V lost 2 bases, J lost 5 bases, and 15 bases lay in between. Here the CDR3 reads CASSEGTGGGETQYF. The CDR3 DNA is TGTGCCAGCAGTGAAGGTACAGGGGGGGGCGAGACCCAGTACTTC.

The genes are TRBV9 and TRBJ2-7; tentative D call: TRBD1 (6 bases). Trimming took off 4 bases at V and 4 bases at J, with 15 bases between the two ends. The CDR3 has 14 residues. Germline V gene lookup returns CDR1 SGDLS and CDR2 YYNGEE. The CDR3 spells CASSFGTPSYEQYF. Written as DNA, the CDR3 is TGTGCCAGCAGCTTCGGGACACCCTCGTACGAGCAGTACTTC.

The rearrangement links TRBV5-4 to TRBJ1-1, with TRBD1 matching over 9 bases. Losses at the gene ends were 1 base for V and 0 bases for J; bases not matched to a gene: 1. This CDR3 is 15 amino acids long. CDR1 is SGHNT, CDR2 YYREEE, per germline (reference sequence). The CDR3 protein is CASSLNRGLNTEAFF. In DNA form, the CDR3 reads TGTGCCAGCAGCTTGAACAGGGGGCTGAACACTGAAGCTTTCTTT.

The chain employs TRBV28 and TRBJ1-5, with a possible D match to TRBD1 (6 bases). Germline CDR1 reads MDHEN; CDR2 reads SYDVKM. This CDR3 spans 16 amino acids. The ends were cut back, 5 bases at V and 0 bases at J, with 14 bases in the middle. DNA of the CDR3: TGTGCCAGCAGTCGGCCCGGGGGGCTTAGCAATCAGCCCCAGCATTTT. This gives the protein CASSRPGGLSNQPQHF.

The chain couples TRBV9 to TRBJ2-1, with unresolved D. The V gene's germline CDR1 is SGDLS and CDR2 YYNGEE. The CDR3 contains 11 residues. V was pared by 0 bases and J by 7 bases, with 2 bases between. The DNA of the CDR3 is TGTGCCAGCAGCGTAGCAAATGAGCAGTTCTTC. Translated: CASSVANEQFF.

CDR3 loop: CASSLTRDRRLNGYTF. CDR3 DNA sequence: TGTGCCAGCTCACTTACCCGGGACAGGCGTCTTAATGGCTACACCTTC. This chain joins TRBV18 and TRBJ1-2; 8 bases align to TRBD1. Germline V gives CDR1 KGHSH, CDR2 LQKENI. The CDR3 extends over 16 amino acids. With V trimmed by 4 bases and J by 6 bases, 13 bases remained unmatched.

To note about this clone: Germline is not matched at one junction end, which may reflect a read error. V gene TRBV19 combines with J gene TRBJ2-1; D possibly corresponds to TRBD1 (6 bases). The length of the CDR3 is 12 residues. CDR1 is LNHDA and CDR2 is SQIVND in the germline V gene (reference sequence). The CDR3 region is CASRIGQNEQFF. The CDR3 coding sequence is TGTGCCAGTAGGATAGGACAGAATGAGCAGTTCTTC. Using reference TRBV19 and TRBJ2-1 for the parts outside the CDR3, the full variable domain is DGGITQSPKYLFRKEGQNVTLSCEQNLNHDAMYWYRQDPGQGLRLIYYSQIVNDFQKGDIAEGYSVSREKKESFPLTVTSAQKNPTAFYLCASRIGQNEQFFGPGTRLTVL.

The chain combines TRBV9 with TRBJ2-7; TRBD1 aligns across 8 bases. V dropped 4 bases and J dropped 3; count of bases not matched to a gene: 9. Germline CDR1 SGDLS, CDR2 YYNGEE. CDR3 length: 15 amino acids. This chain's CDR3 is CASSLQTGALYEQYF. The DNA for the CDR3 is TGTGCCAGCAGCCTCCAGACAGGGGCCCTCTACGAGCAGTACTTC. The entire variable domain, with the rest obtained from reference TRBV9 and TRBJ2-7, is as follows: DSGVTQTPKHLITATGQRVTLRCSPRSGDLSVYWYQQSLDQGLQFLIQYYNGEERAKGNILERFSAQQFPDLHSELNLSSLELGDSALYFCASSLQTGALYEQYFGPGTRLTVT.

The chain recombines TRBV27 with TRBJ2-7; TRBD1 matches 9 bases. The CDR3 is 16 amino acids. The germline V gene encodes CDR1 MNHEY and CDR2 SMNVEV (reference sequence). Germline trimming cut 0 bases from V and 3 bases from J; bases unmatched to any gene: 6. The DNA for the CDR3 is TGTGCCAGCAGTTTATCCTGGATGACAGGGGGCTACGAGCAGTACTTC. It yields the protein CASSLSWMTGGYEQYF.

The chain links TRBV19 to TRBJ2-1; 8 bases match TRBD1. The CDR3 covers 13 residues. CDR1 and CDR2 from the germline V gene are LNHDA and SQIVND (reference sequence). V was pared by 11 bases and J by 5 bases, with 8 bases of the junction left unmatched. The CDR3: CAGSRGPNNEQFF. CDR3 bases: TGTGCCGGATCCAGGGGGCCAAACAATGAGCAGTTCTTC.

The rearrangement joins TRBV4-2 to TRBJ2-1; 9 bases match TRBD2. Germline V CDR1 and CDR2: LGHNA, YNFKEQ. The V segment lost 0 bases and the J segment 8 bases; nucleotides outside the gene matches: 5. This CDR3 is 15 amino acids long. DNA of the CDR3: TGTGCCAGCAGCCAAGACGCGGGAGGGTGGGATGAGCAGTTCTTC. This sequence encodes CASSQDAGGWDEQFF.

This chain uses TRBV28 with TRBJ1-2; 9 bases line up with TRBD1. The J segment lost 4 bases and the V segment lost 6 bases, leaving 9 bases of the junction unmatched. CDR1 and CDR2 (germline): MDHEN, SYDVKM. The CDR3 is 15 residues long. The CDR3 coding sequence is TGTGCCAGCAGGACCCGGGACAGGGAGCTCTATGGCTACACCTTC. Encoded protein: CASRTRDRELYGYTF.

The chain couples TRBV30 to TRBJ1-6; D remains unclear. V lost 2 bases, J lost 7 bases, and 18 bases lay in between. The CDR3 runs 16 residues. Germline CDR1 reads GTSNPN; CDR2 reads SVGIG (reference sequence). CDR3 bases: TGTGCCTGGAGTTTTACCTATTGGTCTCCGAATTCACCCCTCCACTTT. As protein: CAWSFTYWSPNSPLHF.